One sample yielded the 8 T cell receptor beta chains listed below, sequenced in a study of identical twins. TCRdb re-derived calls from the 5' RACE reads in MiXCR, one entry per CDR3 protein. Of 400,000 to 500,000 distinct CDR3 sequences in the sample, around a sixth were seen once. The sequenced sample was naive T cells sorted from blood. Every receptor here comes from a man over 45 in good health.

This clonotype turned up a few times. The chain uses TRBV15 and TRBJ2-1, with 15 bases lining up with TRBD2. Germline loops: CDR1 LNHNV, CDR2 YYDKDF (reference sequence). This CDR3 region has 17 residues. Unmatched junction bases numbered 6, after V lost 2 bases and J lost 7 bases. CDR3 protein: CATSRPGTSGGHNEQFF. For the CDR3, the DNA is TGTGCCACCAGCAGACCCGGGACTAGCGGGGGGCATAATGAGCAGTTCTTC.

This clonotype was observed a few times. The chain employs TRBV20-1 and TRBJ2-1, with a possible D match to TRBD2 (6 bases). There are 14 residues in the CDR3. V was clipped by 3 bases and J by 4 bases, with 13 bases between them. The germline V gene encodes CDR1 DFQATT and CDR2 SNEGSKA (reference sequence). CDR3 region: CSASWDLKYNEQFF. The CDR3 coding sequence is TGCAGTGCTAGTTGGGACTTAAAATACAATGAGCAGTTCTTC.

A note on this clonotype: Mismatch with germline at one junction end may stem from a read error. The chain links TRBV2 to TRBJ1-4; possibly TRBD1 for D (6 bases). CDR1 is SNHLY and CDR2 is FYNNEI in the germline V gene. The CDR3 has 14 amino acids. This CDR3 reads CASRGQSLIEKLFF. As DNA, the CDR3 is TGTGCCAGCAGAGGACAGAGTCTGATTGAAAAGCTGTTTTTT.

This clonotype was seen a few times. Being one base from a much bigger clone, this may be a read error. This chain connects TRBV7-8 to TRBJ2-7, with D possibly TRBD1 on 7 matching bases. Germline V gives CDR1 SGHVS, CDR2 FQNEAQ. The V end was cut by 0 bases, the J end by 4 bases, with 10 bases between. The CDR3 spans 14 residues. As DNA, the CDR3 is TGTGCCAGCAGCTTAGCGACAGGGAGGTACGAGCAGTACTTC. Translating gives CASSLATGRYEQYF.

This clonotype turned up a few times. This chain uses TRBV4-1 with TRBJ2-7; 7 bases map to TRBD1. This CDR3 is built from 14 residues. The V gene's germline CDR1 is MGHRA and CDR2 YSYEKL. V shed 2 bases and J 7 bases; nucleotides not matched to a gene: 8. The CDR3 nucleotides read TGCGCCAGCAGCCAAAGGTTAGGGGGCTGGGAGCAGTACTTC. Amino acids: CASSQRLGGWEQYF.

J is TRBJ2-1 and V is TRBV7-2, with TRBD2 matching 8 bases. CDR3 length: 15 amino acids. After removal of 2 bases from V and 4 bases from J, the junction contained 4 bases not matched to a gene. The germline gives CDR1 SGHTA, CDR2 FQGNSA. The CDR3 DNA follows: TGTGCCAGCAGCTTACTGTCGGGAGGGTACAATGAGCAGTTCTTC. Protein: CASSLLSGGYNEQFF.

The rearrangement joins TRBV7-8 to TRBJ1-2, with D perhaps matching TRBD1 (6 bases). Trimming pared 3 bases from V and 8 bases from J, leaving 16 bases between. This CDR3 spans 14 amino acids. From germline, CDR1 is SGHVS and CDR2 FQNEAQ. The CDR3 bases are TGTGCCAGCAGCTTGACACTAGACAGGTCCGGCTACACCTTC. Protein sequence: CASSLTLDRSGYTF.

This clonotype has a single count. V gene TRBV7-2 combines with J gene TRBJ2-3; no reliable D call. The CDR3 has 13 residues. The germline CDR1 and CDR2 sequences are SGHTA and FQGNSA. Trimming took 7 bases from V and 2 from J, leaving 10 bases between them. The CDR3 DNA reads TGTGCCAGCAACCCACGGGTCACAGATACGCAGTATTTT. It yields the protein CASNPRVTDTQYF.